Listed here are 3 T cell receptor beta chains from one sample, sequenced in a study of CD8 T cells in ankylosing spondylitis. TCRdb called the 5' RACE reads again in MiXCR, with one record for every CDR3 protein. The repertoire has about 36,000 distinct CDR3 sequences, 11% of them found once; the top ten carry 20% to 25%. Sequencing used synovial fluid, either unsorted or a sorted T cell fraction (not recorded which). Source of these receptors: a male donor with ankylosing spondylitis.

V and J are TRBV7-8 and TRBJ1-5, with D perhaps TRBD1 (5 bases). Germline CDR1 SGHVS, CDR2 FQNEAQ. V was cut by 4 bases and J by 0 bases, with 13 bases left in between. This CDR3 region has 16 residues. CDR3 in DNA: TGTGCCAGCAGCTCAGACAGCCCCTATAGCAATCAGCCCCAGCATTTT. Translation gives CASSSDSPYSNQPQHF.

This clonotype was counted only a few times. The genes are TRBV7-9 and TRBJ2-1; 10 bases agree with TRBD2. Germline assignment: CDR1 SEHNR and CDR2 FQNEAQ (reference sequence). V lost 2 bases, J lost 5 bases, and 0 bases stayed unmatched. This CDR3 has 14 residues. The CDR3 bases are TGTGCCAGCAGCTTAACTAGCGGGGACAATGAGCAGTTCTTC. As protein: CASSLTSGDNEQFF.

This clonotype was observed a few times. The rearrangement uses TRBV9 and TRBJ2-2, with D perhaps matching TRBD1 or TRBD2 (5 bases each). Trimming shortened V by 0 bases and J by 6 bases, and 12 bases separated the two germline ends. The CDR3 spans 15 residues. Germline-derived CDR1 and CDR2 are SGDLS and YYNGEE. In DNA form, the CDR3 reads TGTGCCAGCAGCGTAGGGGGGATTCTAGCCGGGGAGCTGTTTTTT. It is translated as CASSVGGILAGELFF.